The clone carrying this TCR beta chain has a count of ten or more. As yet, its antigen is unknown. Time point in this sample: sample taken at primary tumor resection. Sequencing covered unsorted whole RNA taken from tumor, nontumor lung or frozen PBMC. This record belongs to a study of spatial heterogeneity in lung cancer. Study at large: More beta-chain than alpha-chain sequences were consistently detected.

MiXCR, applied by TCRdb to the 5' RACE reads, yields one record per CDR3 protein. The repertoire consists of roughly 21,000 distinct CDR3 sequences, with 3.3% occurring once and the leading ten covering less than 35%. Study findings and constraints: Resection blood, more than follow-up blood, showed ubiquitous expanded tumor TCRs.

CDR3 length: 15 amino acids. V was shortened by 6 bases and J by 8 bases, with 20 bases between the two germline ends. Per germline, CDR1 SGHTA and CDR2 FQGNSA. V gene TRBV7-2 combines with J gene TRBJ2-1; D tentatively reads TRBD1 or TRBD2 (5 bases each). The sequence was obtained from a female donor with early-stage non-small cell lung cancer. Material: PBMCs, obtained at surgery. CDR3 in amino acids: CASSSPASRGDEQFF. The CDR3 nucleotides are TGTGCCAGCAGTAGTCCGGCTTCCCGGGGCGATGAGCAGTTCTTC.